These T cell receptor beta chains were read from a single sample in a study of T cells in Graves' hyperthyroidism and ophthalmopathy. TCRdb re-analysed the multiplex PCR reads in MiXCR, keeping a single row per CDR3 protein. The data show about 700,000 distinct CDR3 sequences, with 14% seen just once and approximately 10% held by the top ten. Sequences were obtained from blood. The receptors were sampled from a woman between 18 and 30 years old with Graves' hyperthyroidism. Both conserved end residues are part of each CDR3. Each record gives: clone size, D gene, V gene, J gene, CDR3 DNA, CDR3 protein. A D gene is named only where the DNA matches it firmly. Clone size is shown for a subset of rows, as once, few, many or a class of expanded clone.

size: few
D: TRBD2
V: TRBV7-9
J: TRBJ2-5
DNA: TGTGCCAGCAGCTCTATCGGACTAGGAGTTCAAAGGTACCAAGAGACCCAGTACTTC
CDR3: CASSSIGLGVQRYQETQYF

size: many
D: NA
V: TRBV30
J: TRBJ2-7
DNA: TGTGCCTGGAGTGTTGGCGGGCCTTCCTACGAGCAGTACTTC
CDR3: CAWSVGGPSYEQYF

size: many
D: NA
V: TRBV18
J: TRBJ1-1
DNA: TGTGCCAGCTCACCGAGTACGAACACTGAAGCTTTCTTT
CDR3: CASSPSTNTEAFF

size: NA
D: NA
V: TRBV20-1
J: TRBJ1-1
DNA: TGCAGTGCTAGAGCCACGTTTTCGGGATTGATAGCTTTCTTT
CDR3: CSARATFSGLIAFF

size: many
D: NA
V: TRBV2
J: TRBJ2-1
DNA: TGTGCCAGCATATCGAGGGCAAATACTTACAATGAGCAGTTCTTC
CDR3: CASISRANTYNEQFF

size: few
D: NA
V: TRBV2
J: TRBJ2-1
DNA: TGTGCCAGCAGTGAATGGGTGGTTGGCTTCTCCTACAATGAGCAGTTCTTC
CDR3: CASSEWVVGFSYNEQFF

size: many
D: NA
V: TRBV28
J: TRBJ2-3
DNA: TGTGCCAGCAGTTTCTCGAACACAGATACGCAGTATTTT
CDR3: CASSFSNTDTQYF

size: many
D: TRBD2
V: TRBV7-9
J: TRBJ2-3
DNA: TGTGCCAGCACCCCTTTAGCGGGGGGCACAGATACGCAGTATTTT
CDR3: CASTPLAGGTDTQYF

size: NA
D: NA
V: TRBV5-6
J: TRBJ2-3
DNA: TGTGCCAGCAGCTGGACAGATCGGGACGCAGATACGCAGTATTTT
CDR3: CASSWTDRDADTQYF

size: few
D: TRBD1
V: TRBV4-1
J: TRBJ2-1
DNA: TGCGCCAGCAGCCAAGGGACAGGGGGCAGAAGGGATGAGCAGTTCTTC
CDR3: CASSQGTGGRRDEQFF

size: many
D: NA
V: TRBV4-1
J: TRBJ2-3
DNA: TGCGCCAGCAGCCAACCCAGAACTAGCACAGATACGCAGTATTTT
CDR3: CASSQPRTSTDTQYF

size: few
D: NA
V: TRBV9
J: TRBJ2-7
DNA: TGTGCCAGCAGCCCGATCGCCGGGACCAACTCCGACGAGCAGTACTTC
CDR3: CASSPIAGTNSDEQYF

size: NA
D: TRBD1
V: TRBV28
J: TRBJ1-1
DNA: TGTGCCAGCAGACTCCAAGACAGGGGAGGCACTGAAGCTTTCTTT
CDR3: CASRLQDRGGTEAFF

size: NA
D: NA
V: TRBV12-3/TRBV12-4
J: TRBJ1-5
DNA: TGTGCCAGCAGCCAACAGGGTAATATGGGCAATCAGCCCCAGCATTTT
CDR3: CASSQQGNMGNQPQHF

size: many
D: TRBD2
V: TRBV7-8
J: TRBJ2-7
DNA: TGTGCCAGCAGCTCCTTCGCCTCACTAGCGGGGGCCCGCCGCTACTCCTACGAGCAGTACTTC
CDR3: CASSSFASLAGARRYSYEQYF

size: many
D: TRBD1
V: TRBV30
J: TRBJ1-1
DNA: TGTGCCAGGGACAGCCGGCAGGGGACTGAAGCTTTCTTT
CDR3: CARDSRQGTEAFF

size: many
D: TRBD1
V: TRBV6-1
J: TRBJ2-1
DNA: TGTGCCAGCAGTTACGGGACAGGGCGTTCGAGCAATGAGCAGTTCTTC
CDR3: CASSYGTGRSSNEQFF

size: many
D: TRBD2
V: TRBV7-2
J: TRBJ2-7
DNA: TGTGCCAGCAGCCTTCAGACTAGCCCACTCTCGGAGCAGTACTTC
CDR3: CASSLQTSPLSEQYF

size: many
D: TRBD1
V: TRBV10-1
J: TRBJ2-5
DNA: TGCGCCAGCAGTGAAGGGACAGGGGGCGCGAAGACCCAGTACTTC
CDR3: CASSEGTGGAKTQYF

size: many
D: TRBD2
V: TRBV15
J: TRBJ2-1
DNA: TGTGCCACCAGCGATACTAGCGGGGTATACAATGAGCAGTTCTTC
CDR3: CATSDTSGVYNEQFF

size: many
D: NA
V: TRBV24-1
J: TRBJ1-2
DNA: TGTGCCATCCAAACGACCCGAATAGGAAACTATGGCTACACCTTC
CDR3: CAIQTTRIGNYGYTF

size: many
D: TRBD1
V: TRBV12-3/TRBV12-4
J: TRBJ2-7
DNA: TGTGCCAGCAGTCGTCTCGGGACAGGGGCCCGGGAGCAGTACTTC
CDR3: CASSRLGTGAREQYF

size: NA
D: NA
V: TRBV28
J: TRBJ2-3
DNA: TGTGCCAGCAGTCACCCGCCGCCCACAGATACGCAGTATTTT
CDR3: CASSHPPPTDTQYF

size: many
D: TRBD1
V: TRBV30
J: TRBJ1-2
DNA: TGTGCCTGGAGCGACAGGGACGTGATCTATGGCTACACCTTC
CDR3: CAWSDRDVIYGYTF

size: many
D: TRBD2
V: TRBV6-1
J: TRBJ2-5
DNA: TGTGCCAGCAGACGTAGCGGGACACGTGAGACCCAGTACTTC
CDR3: CASRRSGTRETQYF

size: many
D: NA
V: TRBV29-1
J: TRBJ1-2
DNA: TGCAGCGTCGAACCTTTTCGGGACGGACCATATGGCTACACCTTC
CDR3: CSVEPFRDGPYGYTF

size: NA
D: TRBD2
V: TRBV6-1
J: TRBJ2-5
DNA: TGTGCCAGCAGTTCCGGGACTAGCATGTCGGCCCAGTACTTC
CDR3: CASSSGTSMSAQYF

size: many
D: NA
V: TRBV12-3/TRBV12-4
J: TRBJ2-2
DNA: TGTGCCAGCAGTTTAAGGCAGGGGAAAGCCGGGGAGCTGTTTTTT
CDR3: CASSLRQGKAGELFF

size: NA
D: NA
V: TRBV25-1
J: TRBJ2-7
DNA: TGTGCCAGCAGTCCCACATTACGGGGGGCGTACGAGCAGTACTTC
CDR3: CASSPTLRGAYEQYF

size: many
D: NA
V: TRBV20-1
J: TRBJ2-7
DNA: TGCAGTGCCCTCTCTAGCGTCACAACCTCCTACGAGCAGTACTTC
CDR3: CSALSSVTTSYEQYF

size: few
D: TRBD1
V: TRBV5-1
J: TRBJ2-6
DNA: TGCGCCACCGGGACAGACTCCTCTGGGGCCAACGTCCTGACTTTC
CDR3: CATGTDSSGANVLTF

size: many
D: TRBD1
V: TRBV20-1
J: TRBJ1-4
DNA: TGCAGTGCTAGGCCACAGGGGCCGTTCGGAAAACTGTTTTTT
CDR3: CSARPQGPFGKLFF

size: NA
D: TRBD1
V: TRBV11-3
J: TRBJ2-5
DNA: TGTGCCAGCAGCCCGGACAGGGGACCACAAGAGACCCAGTACTTC
CDR3: CASSPDRGPQETQYF

size: few
D: TRBD2
V: TRBV6-5
J: TRBJ2-1
DNA: TGTGCCAGCAGTTACGGACGGGGGGGGAATGAGCAGTTCTTC
CDR3: CASSYGRGGNEQFF

size: few
D: TRBD2
V: TRBV20-1
J: TRBJ2-1
DNA: TGCAGTGCTAGTTGGGCTAGCGGGAGTAGGTTCGATGAGCAGTTCTTC
CDR3: CSASWASGSRFDEQFF

size: NA
D: TRBD1
V: TRBV24-1
J: TRBJ2-2
DNA: TGTGCCACCAGTGACACCGGGACAGGGAACACCGGGGAGCTGTTTTTT
CDR3: CATSDTGTGNTGELFF

size: NA
D: NA
V: TRBV30
J: TRBJ2-7
DNA: TGTGCCGGGGGCCTGGGGTGGGAGAGTAACGAGCAGTACTTC
CDR3: CAGGLGWESNEQYF

size: many
D: TRBD2
V: TRBV7-3
J: TRBJ2-3
DNA: TGTGCCAGCAGCCTCCGGACTAGCGGGGGAAACACAGATACGCAGTATTTT
CDR3: CASSLRTSGGNTDTQYF

size: NA
D: TRBD1
V: TRBV15
J: TRBJ2-1
DNA: TGTGCCACCAGCAGAGGGTCCGGGACAGTCAGCAGAAATGAGCAGTTCTTC
CDR3: CATSRGSGTVSRNEQFF

size: many
D: NA
V: TRBV30
J: TRBJ2-7
DNA: TGTGCCTGGAGTGTATCGGACGGGAGCAATTTGGGAGAGCAGTACTTC
CDR3: CAWSVSDGSNLGEQYF

size: many
D: NA
V: TRBV6-2/TRBV6-3
J: TRBJ2-3
DNA: TGTGCCAGCAGTTCATCGGATACGCAGTATTTT
CDR3: CASSSSDTQYF

size: many
D: NA
V: TRBV6-2/TRBV6-3
J: TRBJ2-3
DNA: TGTGCCAGCAGTTACACTGGTGGCGACAGGGATACGCAGTATTTT
CDR3: CASSYTGGDRDTQYF

size: many
D: TRBD1
V: TRBV18
J: TRBJ1-1
DNA: TGTGCCAGCTCACCCGCGTTGGACAGGGAGTCTTTCTTT
CDR3: CASSPALDRESFF

size: many
D: NA
V: TRBV6-5
J: TRBJ2-7
DNA: TGTGCCAGCAGTTACTCGATCGACGGCTACGAGCAGTACTTC
CDR3: CASSYSIDGYEQYF

size: NA
D: NA
V: TRBV7-9
J: TRBJ2-1
DNA: TGTGCCAGCAGCTTAGAAAGCCCCAGCCCACGCTACAATGAGCAGTTCTTC
CDR3: CASSLESPSPRYNEQFF

size: few
D: TRBD1
V: TRBV18
J: TRBJ1-2
DNA: TGTGCCAGCTCACCGACAGGGGGAAAATCTGGCTATGGCTACACCTTC
CDR3: CASSPTGGKSGYGYTF

size: many
D: NA
V: TRBV7-2
J: TRBJ2-1
DNA: TGTGCCAGCAGCCCGGTGACAAGCTCCTACAATGAGCAGTTCTTC
CDR3: CASSPVTSSYNEQFF

size: few
D: NA
V: TRBV4-3
J: TRBJ2-7
DNA: TGCGCCAGCAGCCGAAGCCGGGGGAACGAGCAGTACTTC
CDR3: CASSRSRGNEQYF

size: many
D: NA
V: TRBV30
J: TRBJ1-3
DNA: TGTGCCTGGAGTCCGGACAGTCACTCTGGAAACACCATATATTTT
CDR3: CAWSPDSHSGNTIYF

size: many
D: TRBD1
V: TRBV20-1
J: TRBJ2-7
DNA: TGCAGTGCCCGCGACAGGGGTGGAAGGAGCTCCTACGAGCAGTACTTC
CDR3: CSARDRGGRSSYEQYF

size: few
D: TRBD1
V: TRBV6-2/TRBV6-3
J: TRBJ1-6
DNA: TGTGCCAGCAGACCCGGACAGGTCGCGACACCCCTCCACTTT
CDR3: CASRPGQVATPLHF

size: many
D: TRBD1
V: TRBV28
J: TRBJ2-5
DNA: TGTGCCAGCAGGGGACAAGGGACAGGAAAAGAGACCCAGTACTTC
CDR3: CASRGQGTGKETQYF

size: many
D: NA
V: TRBV20-1
J: TRBJ2-3
DNA: TGCAGTGCTCCCGGACCAAGCACAGATACGCAGTATTTT
CDR3: CSAPGPSTDTQYF